Shown below are 20 T cell receptor beta chains from a single sample sequenced in a study of OX40 agonist ivuxolimab in advanced cancers. TCRdb's copy holds only in-frame clones and misses some; the assay was immunoSEQ multiplex PCR. Seen here are tens of thousands of clones, approximately 81% observed once, and the top ten hold 1% to 1.3%. This specimen consisted of CD4+ or CD8+ T cells sorted from blood, obtained in a trial of the OX40 agonist ivuxolimab. The receptor source for this set is an adult with an advanced solid tumor such as melanoma, head and neck, liver or kidney cancer.

The V call is TRBV2, the J call TRBJ2-1; possibly TRBD2 for D (6 bases). This CDR3 has 13 amino acids. The V and J ends lost 7 bases and 2 bases respectively, with 9 bases between them. The germline gives CDR1 SNHLY, CDR2 FYNNEI. CDR3 nucleotide sequence: TGTGCCAGCAACGGGGGTACCTACAATGAGCAGTTCTTC. Its protein product is CASNGGTYNEQFF.

The genes are TRBV7-2 and TRBJ1-6; TRBD1 aligns across 7 bases. The V segment lost 4 bases and the J segment 8 bases; nucleotides outside the gene matches: 11. The germline V gene encodes CDR1 SGHTA and CDR2 FQGNSA. The CDR3 runs to 16 residues. This CDR3 is CASSSRRDSNYSPLHF. In nucleotides, the CDR3 is TGTGCCAGCAGCTCAAGGCGGGACAGCAATTATTCACCCCTCCACTTT.

The chain uses TRBV7-9 and TRBJ1-5; maybe TRBD1 (6 bases). V was cut by 5 bases and J by 0 bases, with 11 bases left in between. CDR1 and CDR2 from the germline V gene are SEHNR and FQNEAQ (reference sequence). This CDR3 is built from 15 residues. The CDR3 bases are TGTGCCAGCAGCCAGGGGTTGGATAGCAATCAGCCCCAGCATTTT. As protein: CASSQGLDSNQPQHF. Full variable domain (missing parts from reference TRBV7-9 and TRBJ1-5): DTGVSQNPRHKITKRGQNVTFRCDPISEHNRLYWYRQTLGQGPEFLTYFQNEAQLEKSRLLSDRFSAERPKGSFSTLEIQRTEQGDSAMYLCASSQGLDSNQPQHFGDGTRLSIL.

The J gene is TRBJ1-2, the V gene TRBV6-5; D gene uncertain. The CDR3 is made up of 16 amino acids. Trimming shortened V by 0 bases and J by 4 bases, and 15 bases separated the two germline ends. Germline V CDR1 and CDR2: MNHEY, SVGAGI. CDR3 coding DNA: TGTGCCAGCAGTTACTCGTCCGGTGTGGAGACCTATGGCTACACCTTC. Protein: CASSYSSGVETYGYTF.

The rearrangement links TRBV11-2 to TRBJ1-3; maybe TRBD1 (5 bases). V was clipped by 6 bases and J by 9 bases, with 15 bases between them. The germline CDR1 and CDR2 sequences are SGHAT and FQNNGV. The CDR3 has 13 amino acids. The CDR3 loop reads CASSSGPGRTIYF. In DNA form, the CDR3 reads TGTGCCAGCAGTTCAGGGCCGGGACGCACCATATATTTT. The variable domain in full, completed from reference TRBV11-2 and TRBJ1-3, reads EAGVAQSPRYKIIEKRQSVAFWCNPISGHATLYWYQQILGQGPKLLIQFQNNGVVDDSQLPKDRFSAERLKGVDSTLKIQPAKLEDSAVYLCASSSGPGRTIYFGEGSWLTVV.

The V gene is TRBV5-1, the J gene TRBJ2-2; D call uncertain. Trimming shortened V by 4 bases and J by 5 bases, and 9 bases separated the two germline ends. Germline-derived CDR1 and CDR2 are SGHRS and YFSETQ. The CDR3 covers 13 residues. CDR3 loop: CASSLGGTGELFF. CDR3 nucleotides: TGCGCCAGCAGCCTGGGTGGTACCGGGGAGCTGTTTTTT. Combining the CDR3 with reference TRBV5-1 and TRBJ2-2 gives the whole variable domain KAGVTQTPRYLIKTRGQQVTLSCSPISGHRSVSWYQQTPGQGLQFLFEYFSETQRNKGNFPGRFSGRQFSNSRSEMNVSTLELGDSALYLCASSLGGTGELFFGEGSRLTVL.

The rearrangement links TRBV5-5 to TRBJ2-7; D is undetermined. CDR1 and CDR2 from the germline V gene are SGHKS and YYEKEE (reference sequence). The CDR3 is 16 amino acids. The V gene lost 0 bases and the J gene lost 0 bases, with 13 bases spanning the gap. The chain's CDR3 is CASSLGLIRSSYEQYF. The CDR3 coding sequence is TGTGCCAGCAGCTTGGGTCTTATTAGGAGCTCCTACGAGCAGTACTTC.

The CDR3 protein is CASSYSPGQGIGYTF. CDR3 sequence (DNA): TGTGCCAGCAGTTACTCTCCGGGACAGGGAATTGGCTACACCTTC. The chain couples TRBV6-6 to TRBJ1-2, with 9 nucleotides matching TRBD1. CDR3 size: 15 residues. With V trimmed by 0 bases and J by 7 bases, 6 bases remained unmatched. From germline, CDR1 is MNHNY and CDR2 SVGAGI (reference sequence).

The chain is built from TRBV11-2 and TRBJ1-1, with D perhaps matching TRBD1 (6 bases). CDR3 size: 15 residues. V lost 5 bases to trimming and J lost 4 bases, with 17 bases between them. CDR1 SGHAT and CDR2 FQNNGV come from the germline V gene. The CDR3 region is CASSNGQTLFTEAFF. CDR3 bases: TGTGCCAGCAGCAATGGACAGACCCTGTTCACTGAAGCTTTCTTT.

The chain combines TRBV6-5 with TRBJ1-3; no clear D. In germline, CDR1 is MNHEY, CDR2 SVGAGI. The V gene lost 0 bases and the J gene lost 0 bases, with 6 bases spanning the gap. The CDR3 sequence is 15 residues long. Here the CDR3 reads CASSYSVNSGNTIYF. The DNA for the CDR3 is TGTGCCAGCAGTTACTCGGTGAACTCTGGAAACACCATATATTTT.

The gene calls are TRBV19 and TRBJ2-1; perhaps D is TRBD1 or TRBD2 (6 bases each). From germline, CDR1 is LNHDA and CDR2 SQIVND (reference sequence). CDR3 length: 17 amino acids. The V and J ends lost 6 bases and 5 bases respectively, with 23 bases between them. CDR3 sequence: CASSPFRGGGGHNEQFF. For the CDR3, the DNA is TGTGCCAGTAGCCCCTTTAGGGGTGGAGGGGGACACAATGAGCAGTTCTTC.

This clone appeared once. This chain joins TRBV5-4 and TRBJ1-6, with 11 positions matching TRBD1. The CDR3 is 17 residues long. Germline V gene lookup returns CDR1 SGHNT and CDR2 YYREEE (reference sequence). Losses at the gene ends were 4 bases for V and 0 bases for J; bases not matched to a gene: 3. CDR3 sequence: CASSPGTGGSYNSPLHF. DNA for the CDR3: TGTGCCAGCAGCCCCGGGACAGGGGGCTCCTATAATTCACCCCTCCACTTT.

This clone was recorded only once. This rearrangement joins TRBV28 to TRBJ1-2, with D maybe TRBD1 (6 bases). From germline, CDR1 is MDHEN and CDR2 SYDVKM. V was trimmed by 6 bases and J by 4 bases, leaving 12 bases between them. The CDR3 length is 13 residues. The CDR3 DNA is TGTGCCAGCAGAGGACAGATCCTCTATGGCTACACCTTC. Translating gives CASRGQILYGYTF.

The V and J genes are TRBV5-6 and TRBJ1-6, with D hard to call. The germline V and J ends were trimmed by 1 base and 8 bases, with 13 bases remaining between them. CDR3 length: 15 amino acids. Germline CDR1 SGHDT, CDR2 YYEEEE. In nucleotides, the CDR3 is TGTGCCAGCAGCTTGTACAGAACCCCCTATTCACCCCTCCACTTT. As protein: CASSLYRTPYSPLHF.

In this sample, this clone turned up a few times. The chain recombines TRBV6-6 with TRBJ1-2, with 9 bases aligning to TRBD1. Germline values: CDR1 MNHNY, CDR2 SVGAGI (reference sequence). This CDR3 is 13 amino acids long. V was pared by 5 bases and J by 3 bases, with 1 base of the junction left unmatched. CDR3 in amino acids: CASSRTGDYGYTF. The CDR3, as DNA: TGTGCCAGCAGTCGGACAGGGGACTATGGCTACACCTTC.

V usage is TRBV5-1 and J usage is TRBJ2-5; no firm D call. There are 15 residues in the CDR3. The germline gives CDR1 SGHRS, CDR2 YFSETQ. Trimming removed 0 bases at V and 2 bases at J, with 11 bases between. Written as DNA, the CDR3 is TGCGCCAGCAGCTTGGATAGGGCCCTACAAGAGACCCAGTACTTC. Translating gives CASSLDRALQETQYF.

This chain joins TRBV9 and TRBJ2-5; D call uncertain. The ends were cut back, 0 bases at V and 0 bases at J, with 6 bases in the middle. This CDR3 is built from 14 residues. The V gene's germline CDR1 is SGDLS and CDR2 YYNGEE. CDR3 sequence reads: CASSVGVNQETQYF. DNA for the CDR3: TGTGCCAGCAGCGTAGGGGTAAACCAAGAGACCCAGTACTTC. Together with reference TRBV9 and TRBJ2-5, the CDR3 gives the full variable domain: DSGVTQTPKHLITATGQRVTLRCSPRSGDLSVYWYQQSLDQGLQFLIQYYNGEERAKGNILERFSAQQFPDLHSELNLSSLELGDSALYFCASSVGVNQETQYFGPGTRLLVL.

The chain joins TRBV7-7 to TRBJ2-1; no clear D. Germline V gene sequence: CDR1 SSHAT, CDR2 FNYEAQ (reference sequence). V was clipped by 0 bases and J by 10 bases, with 10 bases between them. The CDR3 contains 13 residues. For the CDR3, the DNA is TGTGCCAGCAGCTTAGCGTCCGTGGACGAGCAGTTCTTC. Residues: CASSLASVDEQFF.

This chain joins TRBV7-8 and TRBJ2-1; D is possibly TRBD2 (6 bases). Trimming took 3 bases from V and 5 from J, leaving 8 bases between them. The germline V gene has CDR1 SGHVS and CDR2 FQNEAQ. The CDR3 loop spans 13 amino acids. The CDR3 protein is CASSLRENNEQFF. CDR3 bases: TGTGCCAGCAGCTTGCGGGAAAACAATGAGCAGTTCTTC. Supplemented by reference TRBV7-8 and TRBJ2-1, the full variable domain reads GAGVSQSPRYKVAKRGQDVALRCDPISGHVSLFWYQQALGQGPEFLTYFQNEAQLDKSGLPSDRFFAERPEGSVSTLKIQRTQQEDSAVYLCASSLRENNEQFFGPGTRLTVL.

The chain combines TRBV10-3 with TRBJ2-3, with 12 bases lining up with TRBD1. Germline lookup yields CDR1 ENHRY and CDR2 SYGVKD. This CDR3 is built from 15 residues. V shed 6 bases and J 3 bases; nucleotides not matched to a gene: 4. The CDR3 DNA follows: TGTGCCATCAGGGGGACAGGGGGCTTAACAGATACGCAGTATTTT. It is translated as CAIRGTGGLTDTQYF.